This record concerns one T cell receptor (beta chain) sequence. The data were produced by immunoSEQ multiplex PCR, yet TCRdb's version contains in-frame clones alone and is incomplete. This table has roughly 37,000 clones, roughly 83% appearing once. The germline V gene has CDR1 SNHLY and CDR2 FYNNEI. The CDR3 is 14 amino acids. V lost 5 bases, J lost 8 bases, and 7 bases stayed unmatched. All patients were mismatch repair deficient, assessed by either PCR or immunohistochemistry. These data originate in a study of PD-1 blockade in mismatch repair-deficient tumors. This receptor was identified in an adult with mismatch repair-deficient cancer. The sample was PBMCs, taken 38 to 40 weeks after starting pembrolizumab. The gene calls are TRBV2 and TRBJ1-4, with TRBD1 identical over 8 bases. The CDR3 region has the DNA TGTGCCAGCAGTCCCCAGGGGGCGGGCGAAAAACTGTTTTTT. Protein sequence: CASSPQGAGEKLFF.